In this sample, the clone carrying this T cell receptor (beta chain) turned up once. Its target is not known. This specimen belongs to a study of cytomegalovirus exposure and HLA in healthy donors. General study results and limits: The authors considered a cluster of highly shared sequence variants likely to be a sequencing artifact. An Asian-associated ancestry cluster reportedly showed fewer N-insertions than the roughly 600-donor mean in a later analysis. The study flagged around 150 TCR beta chains as cytomegalovirus-associated.

V lost 2 bases to trimming and J lost 4 bases, with 8 bases between them. The CDR3 has 14 residues. The germline gives CDR1 MNHEY, CDR2 SMNVEV (reference sequence). Use of 60 Vbeta and 13 Jbeta primers characterized the PCR. Some clones are missing from TCRdb's copy, which holds only in-frame ones; the method was immunoSEQ multiplex PCR. Counted here are approximately 150,000 clones, more than 75% occurring once; the ten biggest clones make up roughly 3.2%. The sequence came from a man between 18 and 35 years old in good health and CMV-seropositive. The chain couples TRBV27 to TRBJ2-2, with TRBD1 as a possible D gene (6 bases). Specimen: PBMCs. The CDR3 is CASSLQGFTGELFF. The CDR3 DNA is TGTGCCAGCAGTTTACAGGGGTTCACCGGGGAGCTGTTTTTT.